This record covers a single T cell receptor beta chain. What it binds is not known. The CDR3 spans 14 residues. Germline CDR1 ENHRY, CDR2 SYGVKD. Germline trimming cut 8 bases from V and 5 bases from J; bases unmatched to any gene: 10. Time point indicated: late sampling 161 to 241 days after vaccination in a few convalescent patients. Sample treatment: 10-day PBMC culture with coronavirus spike peptide pools or control peptides (ViraFEST assay). The data originate from a study of vaccination and CD4 T cells after COVID-19. Study-level information: Control cultures used a CEFX viral epitope pool, an HIV-1 Nef peptide pool, or no peptide.

Regarding the study as a whole: The authors studied relatively few convalescent patients and analyzed no early post-infection timepoints. Nearly all convalescent vaccine-specific clones, 304 of 307, recognized only SARS-CoV-2 spike.

An Oncomine TCR Beta short-read assay was used to sequence the DNA from cultured CD4+ T cells. MiXCR, run by TCRdb on the PCR reads, gives a single entry per CDR3 protein. The data contain about 24,000 distinct CDR3 sequences, roughly 29% of them singletons. This rearrangement joins TRBV10-3 to TRBJ1-1; 8 bases line up with TRBD1. The sequence was collected from a human donor who had recovered from COVID-19. This specimen consisted of CD4+ T cells from blood, cultured in vitro, obtained about 7 months after SARS-CoV-2 vaccination. The CDR3 coding sequence is TGTGCCATCGCCCAGGGCAGGGGGCAAACTGAAGCTTTCTTT. The encoded protein is CAIAQGRGQTEAFF.